This T cell receptor beta chain was profiled in a study of blood T cells in healthy people across ages. V gave up 8 bases and J gave up 3 bases, with 10 bases separating them. CDR1 is MNHNY and CDR2 is SVGAGI in the germline V gene (reference sequence). CDR3 length: 12 residues. A sample-barcoded 5' primer and a J-beta primer mix were used in a second PCR of roughly 6 to 11 cycles. Each cDNA molecule carried a tag from a template-switch adaptor that contained 12 random nucleotides. Each CDR3 protein gets one entry after TCRdb re-called the 5' RACE reads with MiXCR. The table lists roughly 800,000 distinct CDR3 sequences, under 30% of them singletons, with over 2.5% in the top ten. This same sample was also part of a study on T cells of mothers and their children. That report notes: Each donor was one of three healthy Caucasian mothers or one of their six children. In unrelated and related pairs, TCR recombination output is shaped in a similar way by thymic selection.

This chain joins TRBV6-6 and TRBJ2-5; weak D call: TRBD1 (7 bases). Sequencing was performed on blood. This sequence originates from a boy younger than 18 in good health. CDR3 sequence: CASGGTEETQYF. The CDR3, as DNA: TGTGCCAGCGGAGGGACAGAAGAGACCCAGTACTTC.